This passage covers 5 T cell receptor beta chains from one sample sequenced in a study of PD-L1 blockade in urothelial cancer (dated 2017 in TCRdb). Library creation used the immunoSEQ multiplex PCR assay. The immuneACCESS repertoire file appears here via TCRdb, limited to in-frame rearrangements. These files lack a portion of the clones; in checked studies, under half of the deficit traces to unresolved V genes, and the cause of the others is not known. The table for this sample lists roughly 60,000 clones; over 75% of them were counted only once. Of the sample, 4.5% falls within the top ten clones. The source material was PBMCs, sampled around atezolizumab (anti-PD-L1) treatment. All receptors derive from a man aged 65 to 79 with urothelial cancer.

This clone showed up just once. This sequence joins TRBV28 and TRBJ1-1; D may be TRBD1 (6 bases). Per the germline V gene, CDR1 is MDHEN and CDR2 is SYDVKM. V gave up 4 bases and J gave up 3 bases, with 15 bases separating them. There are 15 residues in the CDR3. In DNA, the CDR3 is TGTGCCAGCAGTTCCCATACCACAGGGTACACTGAAGCTTTCTTT. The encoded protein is CASSSHTTGYTEAFF.

In DNA form, the CDR3 reads TGTGCCAGTATAGCCGATAGGACAGGGATAAACACCGGGGAGCTGTTTTTT. Its translation: CASIADRTGINTGELFF. The V and J genes are TRBV19 and TRBJ2-2; 8 nucleotides align to TRBD1. Trimming at V came to 7 bases and at J to 2 bases, leaving 12 bases not matched to a gene. Looked up from germline, CDR1 is LNHDA and CDR2 is SQIVND (reference sequence). The CDR3 spans 17 residues.

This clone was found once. The CDR3 DNA sequence: TGTGCCAGTAGCCCCACTGCGGGAGTAGGTCAGATTCAGTACTTC. Protein: CASSPTAGVGQIQYF. This sequence joins TRBV19 and TRBJ2-4, with 7 positions matching TRBD2. The germline V gene has CDR1 LNHDA and CDR2 SQIVND (reference sequence). The V segment lost 6 bases and the J segment 10 bases; nucleotides outside the gene matches: 15. CDR3 length: 15 amino acids.

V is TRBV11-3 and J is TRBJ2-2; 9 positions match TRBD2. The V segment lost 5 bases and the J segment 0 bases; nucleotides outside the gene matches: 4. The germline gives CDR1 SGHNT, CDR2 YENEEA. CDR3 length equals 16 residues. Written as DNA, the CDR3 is TGTGCCAGCAGCACCGCGGGGGGGGCGAACACCGGGGAGCTGTTTTTT. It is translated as CASSTAGGANTGELFF.

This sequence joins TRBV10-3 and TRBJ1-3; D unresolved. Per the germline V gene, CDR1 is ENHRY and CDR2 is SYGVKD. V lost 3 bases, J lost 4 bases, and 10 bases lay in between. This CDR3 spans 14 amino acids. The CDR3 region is CAISDSGAGNTIYF. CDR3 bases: TGTGCCATCAGTGACTCGGGTGCCGGAAACACCATATATTTT.